Following are 9 T cell receptor beta chains from one sample sequenced in a study of blood T cell repertoires in COVID-19. Clones were sequenced by immunoSEQ multiplex PCR, and TCRdb holds only the in-frame ones, with some missing. The sample shows 300,000 to 350,000 clones, roughly 86% of them seen only once. The sample was peripheral blood. All receptors come from a man aged 25 to 40 with COVID-19, enrolled during active disease.

J is TRBJ2-5 and V is TRBV25-1, with 11 positions matching TRBD2. V trimming: 3 bases; J trimming: 5 bases; junction bases outside the gene matches: 14. The CDR3 is made up of 18 amino acids. The V gene's germline CDR1 is MGHDK and CDR2 SYGVNS. This CDR3 is CASSDRFGLAGGPETQYF. The CDR3 DNA is TGTGCCAGCAGTGACCGTTTTGGGTTAGCGGGGGGGCCGGAGACCCAGTACTTC.

The V gene is TRBV5-1, the J gene TRBJ2-7; 7 nucleotides match TRBD2. This CDR3 is built from 13 residues. V lost 3 bases and J lost 1; bases outside the gene matches: 1. The germline gives CDR1 SGHRS, CDR2 YFSETQ. The CDR3 DNA sequence: TGCGCCAGCAGCTCGGGACTATCCTACGAGCAGTACTTC. Translating gives CASSSGLSYEQYF.

V is TRBV19 and J is TRBJ2-7; 11 bases are shared with TRBD1. The germline V gene encodes CDR1 LNHDA and CDR2 SQIVND (reference sequence). The CDR3 totals 16 residues. V trimming: 4 bases; J trimming: 6 bases; junction bases outside the gene matches: 11. The CDR3 nucleotides are TGTGCCAGTAGTACCTACAGGACAGGGGGCTATTCCGAGCAGTACTTC. Translating gives CASSTYRTGGYSEQYF.

The chain employs TRBV6-6 and TRBJ2-5; a weak D match, TRBD1 (6 bases). The CDR3 length is 14 residues. The V end lost 3 bases, the J end lost 1 base, and 9 bases lay between the germline ends. The V gene's germline CDR1 is MNHNY and CDR2 SVGAGI (reference sequence). CDR3 region: CASSYTGSQETQYF. In nucleotides, the CDR3 is TGTGCCAGCAGTTATACAGGGTCCCAAGAGACCCAGTACTTC.

The chain carries TRBV24-1 and TRBJ2-5; no definite D call. This CDR3 is built from 15 residues. Trimming took off 0 bases at V and 1 base at J, with 8 bases between the two ends. Germline CDR1 is KGHDR and CDR2 is SFDVKD. The chain's CDR3 is CATSDLRGFQETQYF. As DNA, the CDR3 is TGTGCCACCAGTGATTTGAGAGGATTCCAAGAGACCCAGTACTTC.

This clone has only a few counts. The chain has TRBV19 and TRBJ2-5; 7 bases agree with TRBD1. The junction had 5 bases not matched to a gene; V was cut back by 3 bases and J by 4 bases. Germline CDR1 reads LNHDA; CDR2 reads SQIVND (reference sequence). This CDR3 comprises 14 residues. CDR3 coding DNA: TGTGCCAGTAGTATTAAAAGGGGGCGAGAGACCCAGTACTTC. This sequence encodes CASSIKRGRETQYF.

The chain couples TRBV14 to TRBJ1-2; D may be TRBD1 (6 bases). V dropped 0 bases and J dropped 10 bases, with 15 bases sitting between them. The germline V gene has CDR1 SGHDN and CDR2 FVKESK. The CDR3 extends over 14 amino acids. CDR3 in amino acids: CASSQDVPGALYTF. As DNA, the CDR3 is TGTGCCAGCAGCCAAGATGTTCCAGGGGCTCTCTACACCTTC.

The chain is built from TRBV29-1 and TRBJ1-1; 7 nucleotides align to TRBD1. CDR3 length equals 12 residues. Germline assignment: CDR1 SQVTM and CDR2 ANQGSEA. Trimming removed 7 bases from V and 1 base from J; junction bases left unmatched: 3. Here the CDR3 reads CSGRQGNTEAFF. The CDR3 DNA follows: TGCAGCGGCCGACAGGGGAACACTGAAGCTTTCTTT.

The chain joins TRBV9 to TRBJ2-1, with a tentative D call TRBD2 (5 bases). The CDR3 runs 15 residues. Per the germline V gene, CDR1 is SGDLS and CDR2 is YYNGEE. V was trimmed by 0 bases and J by 1 base, leaving 8 bases between them. The DNA of the CDR3 is TGTGCCAGCAGCGTAGGGGGAGCGTCCTACAATGAGCAGTTCTTC. Protein: CASSVGGASYNEQFF.